This TCR beta chain was recorded in a study of T cells in tuberculosis. The overall study: CD1B tetramers identified T cells specific for mycobacterial lipid GMM. Study conclusions and caveats: Smaller alpha distances in active tuberculosis partly reflected shorter CDR3-alpha lengths.

In regard to this clone: The antigen remains unidentified.

Here immunoSEQ multiplex PCR was the method, and the copy in TCRdb shows in-frame clones only, minus some. The sample records tens of thousands of clones, roughly 85% being singletons. Time point here: new active TB diagnosis, blood taken before or within 7 days of starting treatment. The TCR comes from an adult with tuberculosis. This specimen was PBMCs, taken at tuberculosis diagnosis.

CDR3 in DNA: TGTGCCAGCAGCCAAGGGACTAGCGTCATTGGGAATGAGCAGTTCTTC. As protein: CASSQGTSVIGNEQFF. The gene calls are TRBV11-2 and TRBJ2-1; 10 nucleotides line up with TRBD2. Germline loops: CDR1 SGHAT, CDR2 FQNNGV. After removal of 5 bases from V and 7 bases from J, the junction contained 11 bases not matched to a gene. There are 16 residues in the CDR3.